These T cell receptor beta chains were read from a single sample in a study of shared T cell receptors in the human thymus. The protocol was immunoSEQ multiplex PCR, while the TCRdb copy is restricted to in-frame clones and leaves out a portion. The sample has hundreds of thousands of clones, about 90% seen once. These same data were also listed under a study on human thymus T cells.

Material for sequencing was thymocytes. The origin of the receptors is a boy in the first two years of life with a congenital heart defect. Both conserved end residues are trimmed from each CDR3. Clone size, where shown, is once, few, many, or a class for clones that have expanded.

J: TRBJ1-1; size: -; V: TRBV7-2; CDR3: ASSLGPGGNTEAF
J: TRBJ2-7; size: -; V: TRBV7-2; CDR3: ASSHRGQPHPSSYEQY
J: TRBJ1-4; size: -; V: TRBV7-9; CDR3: ASSLGGQGHEKLF
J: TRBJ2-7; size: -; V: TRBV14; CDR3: ASSQDSETGAHEQY
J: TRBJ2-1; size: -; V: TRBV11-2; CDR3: ASSLEPLREYGNEQF
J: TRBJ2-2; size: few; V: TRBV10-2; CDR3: ASSGRQGVHTGELF
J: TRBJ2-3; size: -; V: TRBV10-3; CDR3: AIRNRSTDTQY
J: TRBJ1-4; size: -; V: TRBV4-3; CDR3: ASSQVRVATNEKLF
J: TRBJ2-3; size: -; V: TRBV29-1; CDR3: SVELREAGTDTQY
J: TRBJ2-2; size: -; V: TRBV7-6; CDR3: ASSLPLGLAGGSNTGELF
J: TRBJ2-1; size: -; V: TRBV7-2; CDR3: ASRLASHNEQF
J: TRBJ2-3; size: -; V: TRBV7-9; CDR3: ASSQLGPAVTHTDTQY
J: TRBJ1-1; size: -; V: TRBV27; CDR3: ASSHPSGTGGGNTEAF
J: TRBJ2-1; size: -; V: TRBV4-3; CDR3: ASSHKPGQPEYNEQF
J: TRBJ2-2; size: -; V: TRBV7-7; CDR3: ASSLDRIGELF
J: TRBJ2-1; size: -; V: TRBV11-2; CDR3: ASTELRTSLSSYNEQF
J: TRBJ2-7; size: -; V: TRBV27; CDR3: ASSVSGTGPHEQY
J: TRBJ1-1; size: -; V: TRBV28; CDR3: ASSLRGTEAF
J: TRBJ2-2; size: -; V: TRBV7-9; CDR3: ASSTRQVWNTGELF
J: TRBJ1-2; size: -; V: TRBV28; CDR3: ASYTGQGATNYGYT
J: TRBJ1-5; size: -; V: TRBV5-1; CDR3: ASSLGPKGDNQPQH
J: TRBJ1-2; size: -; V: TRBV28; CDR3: ASSRGQAGLGYT
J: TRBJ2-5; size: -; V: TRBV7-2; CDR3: ASSPTQGAPLETQY